This TCR beta chain came from a study of blood T cells in healthy people across ages. Across the whole study: About one barcoded TCR beta cDNA was captured per two T cells. Broader study findings: Whereas aged donors had fewer naive CD4+ cells, long-lived donors had more of them and higher diversity.

Concerning this clonotype itself: What it binds is not known.

A second PCR, run for roughly 6 to 11 cycles, used a sample-barcoded 5' primer plus a J-beta primer mix. Tagging of each cDNA molecule was performed by a template-switch adaptor with 12 random nucleotides. TCRdb ran MiXCR on the 5' RACE reads and lists one entry per CDR3 protein. The sample shows about a million distinct CDR3 sequences, about 44% of them seen only once. Sample donors were healthy Caucasian individuals that came from Russia, aged 6 to 90. The sequenced material came from blood. The clonotype comes from a man aged 25 to 40 in good health.

CDR3 bases: TGTGCCAGCAGCTTAGATTCGGACAGGGATGTGGGTGAGCAGTTCTTC. Amino acids: CASSLDSDRDVGEQFF. V gene TRBV11-3 combines with J gene TRBJ2-1; 8 positions match TRBD1. This CDR3 is 16 amino acids long. Germline assignment: CDR1 SGHNT and CDR2 YENEEA. V lost 0 bases, J lost 9 bases, and 10 bases stayed unmatched.